One and the same sample provided the 20 T cell receptor beta chains below, sequenced in a study of T cells in localized non-small cell lung cancer (dated by TCRdb to about 2020). Libraries were made using the immunoSEQ multiplex PCR assay. TCRdb stores this immuneACCESS table with in-frame sequences only. Part of the clones is absent; in the studies checked, under half of the shortfall reflects unresolved V genes, and no reason is known for the rest. For this sample there are tens of thousands of clones; 84% appear just once. Of the sample, 2.8% falls within the top ten clones. This material consisted of peripheral blood, taken before any cancer treatment. These receptors came from a man aged 40 to 70 with stage I lung adenocarcinoma.

This chain links TRBV7-9 with TRBJ2-2; D not resolved. The CDR3 has 13 residues. The V end lost 5 bases, the J end lost 3 bases, and 7 bases lay between the germline ends. In germline, CDR1 is SEHNR, CDR2 FQNEAQ (reference sequence). The CDR3, as DNA: TGTGCCAGCAGCCAACAGTACACCGGGGAGCTGTTTTTT. Protein sequence: CASSQQYTGELFF.

Here the CDR3 DNA reads TGTGCCAGCAGCCTCCGACCGGGACTACGAAACATTCAGTACTTC. Protein sequence: CASSLRPGLRNIQYF. The rearrangement joins TRBV27 to TRBJ2-4, with TRBD2 identical over 7 bases. This CDR3 spans 15 amino acids. In germline, CDR1 is MNHEY, CDR2 SMNVEV (reference sequence). The ends lost 6 bases at V and 6 bases at J; junction bases unmatched: 11.

The chain has TRBV19 and TRBJ2-6, with D maybe TRBD1 (5 bases). The CDR3 is 15 residues long. Trimming removed 7 bases at V and 0 bases at J, with 10 bases between. Germline assignment: CDR1 LNHDA and CDR2 SQIVND (reference sequence). The CDR3 sequence is CASMEQGSGANVLTF. The CDR3 DNA sequence: TGTGCCAGTATGGAGCAGGGCTCTGGGGCCAACGTCCTGACTTTC.

The V call is TRBV2, the J call TRBJ2-7; weak D call: TRBD2 (6 bases). The V and J ends lost 7 bases and 5 bases respectively, with 18 bases between them. Per germline, CDR1 SNHLY and CDR2 FYNNEI. The CDR3 is made up of 14 amino acids. CDR3 bases: TGTGCCAGCATTCTTCTAGCGCCGGTCCACGAGCAGTACTTC. It is translated as CASILLAPVHEQYF.

This chain links TRBV6-5 with TRBJ2-2, with TRBD1 matching 8 bases. Germline V CDR1 and CDR2: MNHEY, SVGAGI. This CDR3 spans 15 amino acids. Trimming cost V 6 bases and J 2 bases; bases outside gene matches: 5. Here the CDR3 reads CASRKGQVNTGELFF. In DNA form, the CDR3 reads TGTGCCAGCAGAAAGGGACAGGTCAACACCGGGGAGCTGTTTTTT.

This chain connects TRBV6-5 to TRBJ2-1; tentatively, D is TRBD2 (5 bases). Germline CDR1 is MNHEY and CDR2 is SVGAGI. Trimming pared 5 bases from V and 9 bases from J, leaving 17 bases between. The CDR3 sequence is 14 residues long. Here the CDR3 reads CASSRRLADGEQFF. The CDR3 bases are TGTGCCAGCAGTAGACGGCTAGCAGACGGTGAGCAGTTCTTC.

The genes are TRBV2 and TRBJ2-7; 10 bases line up with TRBD1. The CDR3 contains 15 residues. Germline values: CDR1 SNHLY, CDR2 FYNNEI. After removal of 5 bases from V and 4 bases from J, the junction contained 8 bases not matched to a gene. For the CDR3, the DNA is TGTGCCAGCAGTACGGACAGGGGGGGAATTTACGAGCAGTACTTC. Translation gives CASSTDRGGIYEQYF. Full variable domain (remainder filled in from reference TRBV2 and TRBJ2-7): EPEVTQTPSHQVTQMGQEVILRCVPISNHLYFYWYRQILGQKVEFLVSFYNNEISEKSEIFDDQFSVERPDGSNFTLKIRSTKLEDSAMYFCASSTDRGGIYEQYFGPGTRLTVT.

The chain uses TRBV9 and TRBJ2-7, with D possibly TRBD1 on 6 matching bases. Trimming cost V 3 bases and J 6 bases, with 13 bases left between them. The CDR3 is 13 amino acids. The germline gives CDR1 SGDLS, CDR2 YYNGEE. The DNA for the CDR3 is TGTGCCAGCAGCGCCTTGACAGGAAGCGAGCAGTACTTC. Amino acid sequence: CASSALTGSEQYF.

V and J are TRBV11-1 and TRBJ2-3; TRBD2 might be the D (6 bases). Trimming removed 6 bases from V and 0 bases from J, with 13 bases in between. This CDR3 contains 15 residues. In germline, CDR1 is SGHAT, CDR2 FQDESV (reference sequence). The CDR3 nucleotides read TGTGCCAGCAGGAAAGGTGGGACTAGCACAGATACGCAGTATTTT. Encoded protein: CASRKGGTSTDTQYF.

CDR3 sequence reads: CASSLGANTGELFF. The CDR3, as DNA: TGTGCCAGCAGCTTAGGGGCGAACACCGGGGAGCTGTTTTTT. The chain combines TRBV7-3 with TRBJ2-2; D gene uncertain. The V and J ends lost 2 bases and 0 bases respectively, with 4 bases between them. CDR1 is SGHTA and CDR2 is FQGTGA in the germline V gene. The CDR3 spans 14 residues.

This rearrangement joins TRBV18 to TRBJ1-1; TRBD1 aligns across 10 bases. Germline V CDR1 and CDR2: KGHSH, LQKENI. The junction had 5 bases not matched to a gene; V was cut back by 5 bases and J by 5 bases. The CDR3 is 14 residues long. This chain's CDR3 is CASSIRTGGTEAFF. CDR3 in DNA: TGTGCCAGCTCAATACGGACAGGGGGGACTGAAGCTTTCTTT.

CDR3 sequence reads: CASSPTGLAGGNEQFF. The CDR3 DNA is TGTGCCAGCAGCCCAACGGGACTAGCGGGAGGGAATGAGCAGTTCTTC. The gene calls are TRBV9 and TRBJ2-1; 16 nucleotides line up with TRBD2. After removal of 4 bases from V and 7 bases from J, the junction contained 5 bases not matched to a gene. Per the germline V gene, CDR1 is SGDLS and CDR2 is YYNGEE. There are 16 residues in the CDR3.

This sequence joins TRBV30 and TRBJ1-1; D is ambiguous. The V gene lost 3 bases and the J gene lost 0 bases, with 5 bases spanning the gap. The CDR3 spans 12 residues. The germline V gene has CDR1 GTSNPN and CDR2 SVGIG (reference sequence). CDR3: CAWSELNTEAFF. The CDR3 DNA follows: TGTGCCTGGAGCGAGTTGAACACTGAAGCTTTCTTT.

The chain carries TRBV19 and TRBJ1-6; 9 positions agree with TRBD1. There are 17 residues in the CDR3. The J segment lost 2 bases and the V segment lost 6 bases, leaving 8 bases of the junction unmatched. Germline CDR1 is LNHDA and CDR2 is SQIVND (reference sequence). The CDR3 DNA reads TGTGCCAGTAGAAGACAGACAGGGGGAGCCTATAATTCACCCCTCCACTTT. This sequence encodes CASRRQTGGAYNSPLHF.

This chain connects TRBV29-1 to TRBJ2-1, with D perhaps matching TRBD1 (7 bases). CDR1 is SQVTM and CDR2 is ANQGSEA in the germline V gene. Trimming took off 4 bases at V and 10 bases at J, with 17 bases between the two ends. This CDR3 has 13 residues. In nucleotides, the CDR3 is TGCAGCGTTGTGAGTACAGGGGAGGTAGAGCAGTTCTTC. Protein product: CSVVSTGEVEQFF.

The chain links TRBV5-5 to TRBJ2-7; no firm D call. The V end lost 4 bases, the J end lost 0 bases, and 8 bases lay between the germline ends. The CDR3 contains 13 residues. CDR1 is SGHKS, CDR2 YYEKEE, per germline (reference sequence). The CDR3 DNA follows: TGTGCCAGCAGCCAACAGAACTCCTACGAGCAGTACTTC. It yields the protein CASSQQNSYEQYF.

The J gene is TRBJ2-7, the V gene TRBV6-5; the D gene is possibly TRBD2 (6 bases). CDR1 is MNHEY and CDR2 is SVGAGI in the germline V gene. The CDR3 contains 14 residues. V was trimmed by 0 bases and J by 6 bases, leaving 12 bases between them. This CDR3 reads CASSYSYETSEQYF. The CDR3 DNA follows: TGTGCCAGCAGTTACTCGTATGAGACTAGCGAGCAGTACTTC.

J is TRBJ1-2 and V is TRBV5-1; TRBD1 agrees at 7 bases. Germline trimming cut 4 bases from V and 2 bases from J; bases unmatched to any gene: 2. The germline V gene encodes CDR1 SGHRS and CDR2 YFSETQ. The CDR3 contains 13 residues. CDR3 loop: CASSATGNYGYTF. CDR3 DNA sequence: TGCGCCAGCAGCGCGACAGGGAACTATGGCTACACCTTC.

The chain recombines TRBV5-8 with TRBJ2-3, with D perhaps matching TRBD2 (5 bases). Looked up from germline, CDR1 is SGHTS and CDR2 is YDEGEE. The V end lost 8 bases, the J end lost 4 bases, and 20 bases lay between the germline ends. This CDR3 region has 15 residues. CDR3: CASWSGGLTPDTQYF. The CDR3 DNA sequence: TGTGCCAGTTGGTCAGGAGGCTTAACCCCAGATACGCAGTATTTT.

This chain connects TRBV18 to TRBJ2-7, with 13 bases aligning to TRBD2. This CDR3 is built from 16 residues. With V trimmed by 2 bases and J by 3 bases, 4 bases remained unmatched. Germline lookup yields CDR1 KGHSH and CDR2 LQKENI. The DNA of the CDR3 is TGTGCCAGCTCACCAACCCGGACTAGCGGGGGCTACGAGCAGTACTTC. Translated, it gives CASSPTRTSGGYEQYF.